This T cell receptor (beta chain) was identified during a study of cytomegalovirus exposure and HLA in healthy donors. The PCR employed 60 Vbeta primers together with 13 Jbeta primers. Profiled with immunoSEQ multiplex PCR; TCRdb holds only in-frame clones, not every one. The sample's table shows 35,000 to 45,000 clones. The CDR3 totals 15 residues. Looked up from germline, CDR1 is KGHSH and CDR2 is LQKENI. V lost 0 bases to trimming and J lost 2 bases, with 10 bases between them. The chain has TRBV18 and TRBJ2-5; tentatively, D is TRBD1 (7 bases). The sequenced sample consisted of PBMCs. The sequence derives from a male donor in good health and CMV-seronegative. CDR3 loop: CASSPPGGQQETQYF. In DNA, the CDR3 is TGTGCCAGCTCACCACCGGGGGGACAGCAAGAGACCCAGTACTTC.